The clone carrying this T cell receptor beta chain was observed many times. The sample comes from a study of CD8 T cells in ankylosing spondylitis. TCRdb passed the 5' RACE reads through MiXCR, listing each CDR3 protein once. The sample holds roughly 90,000 distinct CDR3 sequences, 8% to 10% seen once. Germline CDR1 is SQVTM and CDR2 is ANQGSEA. V was cut by 4 bases and J by 0 bases, with 7 bases left in between. The CDR3 has 12 residues. The sequence derives from a male donor with ankylosing spondylitis or in good health (not recorded which). The V gene is TRBV29-1, the J gene TRBJ2-7; D is perhaps TRBD1 or TRBD2 (5 bases each). What was sequenced was blood, either unsorted or a sorted T cell fraction (not recorded which). In nucleotides, the CDR3 is TGCAGCGTTGGGGACGTCTCCTACGAGCAGTACTTC. It specifies CSVGDVSYEQYF.